The next 9 T cell receptor beta chains were all read from a single sample in a study of memory CD4+ T cells and cytomegalovirus serostatus. Single viable CD3+CD4+CD8-CD45RO+ cells were sorted as the memory CD4+ T cells. Produced via immunoSEQ multiplex PCR; TCRdb's table is partial and in-frame only. The sample includes roughly 39,000 clones, around 84% of them seen just once. Input material: memory CD4+ T cells from blood. The receptors originated from an adult in good health and CMV-seronegative.

J is TRBJ2-3 and V is TRBV6-1; no clear D. The germline V gene has CDR1 MNHNS and CDR2 SASEGT. CDR3 length equals 12 residues. Deletions cut 7 bases from V and 1 base from J, with 6 bases between. CDR3 sequence: CASNQRTDTQYF. The CDR3 DNA is TGTGCCAGCAATCAGCGCACAGATACGCAGTATTTT.

The V gene is TRBV19, the J gene TRBJ2-4; 7 nucleotides align to TRBD2. The V gene end was trimmed by 8 bases and the J gene end by 0 bases; junction bases not matched to a gene: 4. The CDR3 totals 14 residues. Germline V gives CDR1 LNHDA, CDR2 SQIVND (reference sequence). The DNA for the CDR3 is TGTGCCAGTGGACTAGGAATAGCCAAAAACATTCAGTACTTC. Translating gives CASGLGIAKNIQYF.

The chain links TRBV7-9 to TRBJ1-2; D is perhaps TRBD1 (5 bases). Germline-derived CDR1 and CDR2 are SEHNR and FQNEAQ (reference sequence). V shed 7 bases and J shed 7 bases, with 13 bases lying between them. The CDR3 length is 12 residues. CDR3 nucleotides: TGTGCCAGCAACCTAGGACAAGCTGGCTACACCTTC. Its translation: CASNLGQAGYTF.

The genes are TRBV7-3 and TRBJ2-1, with a weak D call TRBD1 (5 bases). Germline CDR1 reads SGHTA; CDR2 reads FQGTGA. The CDR3 is 13 residues long. The V gene lost 4 bases and the J gene lost 9 bases, with 13 bases spanning the gap. The CDR3 coding sequence is TGTGCCAGCAGCTCCGGTCAGGGCGTTGAGCAGTTCTTC. Translating gives CASSSGQGVEQFF.

The V gene is TRBV6-1, the J gene TRBJ1-3; unclear D gene. V gave up 4 bases and J gave up 1 base, with 8 bases separating them. The CDR3 runs 14 residues. The germline V gene encodes CDR1 MNHNS and CDR2 SASEGT. This chain's CDR3 is CASSVIVSGNTIYF. The CDR3 coding sequence is TGTGCCAGCAGTGTAATAGTGTCTGGAAACACCATATATTTT.

This chain connects TRBV14 to TRBJ2-1; D is possibly TRBD2 (5 bases). V was shortened by 3 bases and J by 1 base, with 7 bases between the two germline ends. Per the germline V gene, CDR1 is SGHDN and CDR2 is FVKESK. The CDR3 is 14 amino acids. The CDR3 sequence: CASSQGRSYNEQFF. The DNA for the CDR3 is TGTGCCAGCAGCCAGGGGAGATCCTACAATGAGCAGTTCTTC. Full variable domain (remainder filled in from reference TRBV14 and TRBJ2-1): EAGVTQFPSHSVIEKGQTVTLRCDPISGHDNLYWYRRVMGKEIKFLLHFVKESKQDESGMPNNRFLAERTGGTYSTLKVQPAELEDSGVYFCASSQGRSYNEQFFGPGTRLTVL.

This clone came up a few times. This rearrangement joins TRBV7-9 to TRBJ1-2; D is unresolved. Germline V gene lookup returns CDR1 SEHNR and CDR2 FQNEAQ (reference sequence). This CDR3 spans 15 amino acids. V lost 3 bases, J lost 3 bases, and 14 bases lay in between. The CDR3 DNA is TGTGCCAGCAGCTTCGCGTCGGCCGACTACTATGGCTACACCTTC. Translation: CASSFASADYYGYTF.

The rearrangement links TRBV21-1 to TRBJ2-3; no check of the table's D call, TRBD2, against the DNA was made. TRBV21-1 counts as a pseudogene. The CDR3 extends over 15 amino acids. The CDR3 DNA follows: TGTGCCAGCAGCAAACCCGCGAGAGGCACAGATACGCAGTATTTT. This sequence encodes CASSKPARGTDTQYF.

V and J are TRBV7-3 and TRBJ2-5, with 8 nucleotides matching TRBD1. V shed 0 bases, J shed 4 bases, and the junction held 1 base outside the gene matches. The CDR3 has 14 residues. The V gene's germline CDR1 is SGHTA and CDR2 FQGTGA. CDR3 protein: CASSLTGQGETQYF. The CDR3 nucleotides read TGTGCCAGCAGCTTAACTGGACAGGGAGAGACCCAGTACTTC.